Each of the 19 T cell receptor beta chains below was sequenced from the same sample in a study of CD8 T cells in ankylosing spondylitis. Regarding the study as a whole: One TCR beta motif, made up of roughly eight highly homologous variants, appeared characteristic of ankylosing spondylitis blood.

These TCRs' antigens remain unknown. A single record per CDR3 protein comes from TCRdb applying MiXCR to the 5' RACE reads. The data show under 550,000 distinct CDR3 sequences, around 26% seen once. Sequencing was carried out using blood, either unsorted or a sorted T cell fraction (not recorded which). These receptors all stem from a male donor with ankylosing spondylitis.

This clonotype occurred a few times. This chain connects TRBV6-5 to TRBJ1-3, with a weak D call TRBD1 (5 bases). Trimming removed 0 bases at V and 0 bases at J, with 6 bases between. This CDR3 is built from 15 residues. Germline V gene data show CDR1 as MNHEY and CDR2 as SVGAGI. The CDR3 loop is CASSYSQGSGNTIYF. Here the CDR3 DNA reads TGTGCCAGCAGTTACTCTCAGGGCTCTGGAAACACCATATATTTT.

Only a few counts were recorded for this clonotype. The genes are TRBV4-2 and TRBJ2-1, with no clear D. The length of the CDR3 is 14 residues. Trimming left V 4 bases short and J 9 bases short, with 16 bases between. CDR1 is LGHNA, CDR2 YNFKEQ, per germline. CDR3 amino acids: CASSRLADRGEQFF. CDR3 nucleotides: TGTGCCAGCAGCCGCCTGGCAGATCGCGGTGAGCAGTTCTTC.

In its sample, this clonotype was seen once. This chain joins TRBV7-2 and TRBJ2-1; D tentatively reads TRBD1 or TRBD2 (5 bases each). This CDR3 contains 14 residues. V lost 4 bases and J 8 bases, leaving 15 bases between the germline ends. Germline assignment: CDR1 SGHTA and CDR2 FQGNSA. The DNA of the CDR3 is TGTGCCAGCAGCTCCCCGGGGCGCGGCGATGAGCAGTTCTTC. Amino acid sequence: CASSSPGRGDEQFF.

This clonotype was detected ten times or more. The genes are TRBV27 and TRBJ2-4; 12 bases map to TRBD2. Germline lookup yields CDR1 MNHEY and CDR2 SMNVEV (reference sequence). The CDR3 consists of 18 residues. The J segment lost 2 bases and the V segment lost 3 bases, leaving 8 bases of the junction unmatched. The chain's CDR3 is CASSLGLAGGPTKNIQYF. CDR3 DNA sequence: TGTGCCAGCAGTTTGGGGCTAGCGGGAGGGCCTACCAAAAACATTCAGTACTTC.

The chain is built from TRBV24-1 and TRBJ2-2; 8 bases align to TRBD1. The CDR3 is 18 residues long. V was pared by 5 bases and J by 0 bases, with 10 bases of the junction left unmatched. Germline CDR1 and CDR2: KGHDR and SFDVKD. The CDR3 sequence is CATSGLPTGGSNTGELFF. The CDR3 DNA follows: TGTGCCACCAGTGGCTTGCCTACAGGGGGGTCGAACACCGGGGAGCTGTTTTTT.

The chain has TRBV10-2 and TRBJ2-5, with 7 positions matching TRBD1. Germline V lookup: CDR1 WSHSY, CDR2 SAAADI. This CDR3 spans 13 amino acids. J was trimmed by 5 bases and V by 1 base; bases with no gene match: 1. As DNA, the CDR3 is TGCGCCAGCAGTGAGTTACAGGGGGAGACCCAGTACTTC. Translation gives CASSELQGETQYF.

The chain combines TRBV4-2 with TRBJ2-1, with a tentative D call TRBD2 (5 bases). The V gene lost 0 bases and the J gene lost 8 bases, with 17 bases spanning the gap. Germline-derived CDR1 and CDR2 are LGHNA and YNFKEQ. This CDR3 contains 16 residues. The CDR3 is CASSQDIGERTDEQFF. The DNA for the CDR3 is TGTGCCAGCAGCCAAGATATCGGGGAGCGGACGGATGAGCAGTTCTTC.

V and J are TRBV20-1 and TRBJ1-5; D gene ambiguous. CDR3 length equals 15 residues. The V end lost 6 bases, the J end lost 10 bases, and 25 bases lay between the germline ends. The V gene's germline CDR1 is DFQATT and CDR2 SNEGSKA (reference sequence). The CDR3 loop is CSATAPGPAISPQHF. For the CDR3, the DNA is TGCAGTGCCACTGCCCCGGGCCCAGCAATCAGCCCCCAGCATTTT.

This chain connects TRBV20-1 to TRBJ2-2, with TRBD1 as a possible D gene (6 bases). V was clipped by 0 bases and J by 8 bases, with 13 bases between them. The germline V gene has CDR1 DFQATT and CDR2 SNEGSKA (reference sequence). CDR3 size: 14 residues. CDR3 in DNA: TGCAGTGCTAGAGATGCAGGGGCTCATGGGGAGCTGTTTTTT. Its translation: CSARDAGAHGELFF.

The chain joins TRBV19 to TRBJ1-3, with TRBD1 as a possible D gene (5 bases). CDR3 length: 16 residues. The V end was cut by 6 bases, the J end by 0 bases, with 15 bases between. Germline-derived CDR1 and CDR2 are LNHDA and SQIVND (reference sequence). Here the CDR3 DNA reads TGTGCCAGTAGGTTGGAGGGGACGAGCTCTGGAAACACCATATATTTT. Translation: CASRLEGTSSGNTIYF.

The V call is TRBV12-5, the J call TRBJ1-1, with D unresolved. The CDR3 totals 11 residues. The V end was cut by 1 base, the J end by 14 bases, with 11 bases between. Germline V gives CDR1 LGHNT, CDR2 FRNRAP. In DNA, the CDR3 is TGTGCTAGTGGTTTGGGTAAGGCCGACTTCTTT. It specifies CASGLGKADFF.

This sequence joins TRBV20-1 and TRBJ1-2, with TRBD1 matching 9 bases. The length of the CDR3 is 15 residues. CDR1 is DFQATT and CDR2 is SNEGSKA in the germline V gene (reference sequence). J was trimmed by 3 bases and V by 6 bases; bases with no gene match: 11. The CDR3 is CSARRGGQGDYGYTF. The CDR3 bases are TGCAGTGCCCGGCGGGGGGGACAGGGAGACTATGGCTACACCTTC.

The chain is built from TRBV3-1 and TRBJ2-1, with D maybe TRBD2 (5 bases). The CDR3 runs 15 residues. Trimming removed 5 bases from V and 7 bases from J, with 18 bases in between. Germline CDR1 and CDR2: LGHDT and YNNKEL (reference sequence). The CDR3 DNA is TGTGCCAGCAGCTTTGTCGGGGTTGATGTGAATGAGCAGTTCTTC. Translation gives CASSFVGVDVNEQFF.

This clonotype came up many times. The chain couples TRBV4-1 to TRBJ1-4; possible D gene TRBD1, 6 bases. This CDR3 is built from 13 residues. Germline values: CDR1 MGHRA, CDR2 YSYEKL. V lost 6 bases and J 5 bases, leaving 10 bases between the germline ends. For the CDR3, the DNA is TGCGCCAGCAGTTGGACAGAAAATGAAAAACTGTTTTTT. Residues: CASSWTENEKLFF.

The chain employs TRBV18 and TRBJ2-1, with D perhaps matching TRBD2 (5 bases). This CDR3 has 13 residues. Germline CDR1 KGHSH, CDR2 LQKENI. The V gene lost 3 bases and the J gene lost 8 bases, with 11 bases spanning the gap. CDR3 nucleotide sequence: TGTGCCAGCTCACCCGGACTGAGGGATGAGCAGTTCTTC. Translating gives CASSPGLRDEQFF.

CDR3 DNA: TGTGCCAGCAGCTTGGTCAGGCGTACCTACAATGAGCAGTTCTTC. It yields the protein CASSLVRRTYNEQFF. The gene calls are TRBV5-6 and TRBJ2-1; D gene unclear. CDR3 size: 15 residues. The V end lost 0 bases, the J end lost 2 bases, and 9 bases lay between the germline ends. Looked up from germline, CDR1 is SGHDT and CDR2 is YYEEEE.

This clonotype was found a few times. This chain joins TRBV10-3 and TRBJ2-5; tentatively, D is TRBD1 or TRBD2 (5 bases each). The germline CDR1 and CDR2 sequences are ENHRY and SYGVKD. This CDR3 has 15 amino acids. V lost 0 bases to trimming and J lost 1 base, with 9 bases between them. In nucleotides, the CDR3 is TGTGCCATCAGTGAGTCGAGGGGTTTCCAAGAGACCCAGTACTTC. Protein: CAISESRGFQETQYF.

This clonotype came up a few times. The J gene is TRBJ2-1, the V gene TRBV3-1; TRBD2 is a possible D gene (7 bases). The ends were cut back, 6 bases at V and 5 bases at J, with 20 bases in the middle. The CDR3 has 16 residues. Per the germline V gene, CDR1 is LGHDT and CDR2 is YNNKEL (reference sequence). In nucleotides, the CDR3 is TGTGCCAGCAGTCATAGGGGGAGGGCCGTCCACAATGAGCAGTTCTTC. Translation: CASSHRGRAVHNEQFF.

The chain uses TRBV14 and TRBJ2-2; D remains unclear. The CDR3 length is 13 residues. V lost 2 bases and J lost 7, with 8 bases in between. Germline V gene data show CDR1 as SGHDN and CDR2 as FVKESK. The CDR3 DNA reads TGTGCCAGCAGCCAACCAGTCGGCGGGGAGCTGTTTTTT. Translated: CASSQPVGGELFF.